One sample yielded the 20 T cell receptor beta chains listed below, sequenced in a study of T cells in Graves' hyperthyroidism and ophthalmopathy. Regions amplified from RNA transcripts were the TCR beta CDR3 regions. HTBI primers were used for first-round RT-PCR of the TCR CDR3. MiXCR was run by TCRdb on the multiplex PCR reads, yielding one entry per CDR3 protein. The sample has about 640,000 distinct CDR3 sequences, 20% seen once. The sample comprised blood. The receptors were gathered from a young man with Graves' ophthalmopathy.

The chain's CDR3 is CATSDLAGPQETQYF. CDR3 in DNA: TGTGCCACCAGTGATTTGGCAGGGCCCCAAGAGACCCAGTACTTC. The genes are TRBV24-1 and TRBJ2-5, with a weak D call TRBD1 (5 bases). The V end was cut by 0 bases, the J end by 1 base, with 8 bases between. Germline V gene lookup returns CDR1 KGHDR and CDR2 SFDVKD. The CDR3 extends over 15 amino acids.

In this sample, this clonotype turned up a few times. The J gene is TRBJ2-3, the V gene TRBV9; a possible D gene is TRBD2 (5 bases). Trimming left V 3 bases short and J 2 bases short, with 13 bases between. The CDR3 has 15 amino acids. Germline CDR1 SGDLS, CDR2 YYNGEE. The CDR3: CASSGLKRHTDTQYF. In DNA form, the CDR3 reads TGTGCCAGCAGCGGTCTCAAGCGGCACACAGATACGCAGTATTTT.

This clonotype was picked up a small number of times. CDR3 protein: CASSKPSSGKGDTQYF. CDR3 bases: TGTGCCAGCAGCAAGCCCTCTAGCGGGAAGGGAGATACGCAGTATTTT. The chain recombines TRBV13 with TRBJ2-3; 9 nucleotides line up with TRBD2. The CDR3 has 16 amino acids. Trimming removed 5 bases from V and 5 bases from J; junction bases left unmatched: 11. Germline lookup yields CDR1 PRHDT and CDR2 FYEKMQ (reference sequence).

The rearrangement links TRBV11-2 to TRBJ2-2; TRBD2 aligns across 9 bases. The V segment lost 6 bases and the J segment 7 bases; nucleotides outside the gene matches: 12. The CDR3 contains 16 residues. In germline, CDR1 is SGHAT, CDR2 FQNNGV. In DNA, the CDR3 is TGTGCCAGCAGGACGTGGCGCGGGAGGGCGAACGGGGAGCTGTTTTTT. Translating it yields CASRTWRGRANGELFF.

J is TRBJ2-1 and V is TRBV7-9; perhaps TRBD2 as D (5 bases). Germline-derived CDR1 and CDR2 are SEHNR and FQNEAQ (reference sequence). The germline V and J ends were trimmed by 2 bases and 1 base, with 12 bases remaining between them. The CDR3 has 16 amino acids. The CDR3 loop reads CASSLFPTGSYNEQFF. The CDR3, as DNA: TGTGCCAGCAGCTTATTCCCGACGGGATCCTACAATGAGCAGTTCTTC.

The chain uses TRBV5-1 and TRBJ2-1, with 8 nucleotides matching TRBD2. The CDR3 is made up of 15 amino acids. Germline trimming cut 4 bases from V and 4 bases from J; bases unmatched to any gene: 7. Looked up from germline, CDR1 is SGHRS and CDR2 is YFSETQ. DNA for the CDR3: TGCGCCAGCAGCACCGGGACTAGGGTGTACAATGAGCAGTTCTTC. Amino acids: CASSTGTRVYNEQFF.

This clonotype was seen at least ten times. This chain connects TRBV12-3 or TRBV12-4 to TRBJ1-1; D remains ambiguous. CDR3 length: 14 amino acids. The germline V and J ends were trimmed by 5 bases and 0 bases, with 10 bases remaining between them. CDR3 DNA: TGTGCCAGCAGTCCCAGGACCCTGAACACTGAAGCTTTCTTT. Translated, it gives CASSPRTLNTEAFF.

The V and J genes are TRBV7-6 and TRBJ1-2; D ambiguous. The V and J ends lost 3 bases and 8 bases respectively, with 13 bases between them. The V gene's germline CDR1 is SGHVS and CDR2 FNYEAQ. This CDR3 has 13 residues. The CDR3 sequence is CASSFGGYLGYTF. CDR3 bases: TGTGCCAGCAGCTTCGGAGGTTACTTGGGCTACACCTTC.

This rearrangement joins TRBV4-2 to TRBJ2-2; 7 bases line up with TRBD2. The junction had 9 bases not matched to a gene; V was cut back by 1 base and J by 4 bases. The length of the CDR3 is 17 residues. CDR1 LGHNA and CDR2 YNFKEQ come from the germline V gene. The CDR3 DNA follows: TGTGCCAGCAGCCAAGGGCGTAGGACTAGGACCACCGGGGAGCTGTTTTTT. It codes for CASSQGRRTRTTGELFF.

The chain combines TRBV14 with TRBJ1-2; no firm D call. Trimming cost V 0 bases and J 7 bases, with 12 bases left between them. The CDR3 covers 14 residues. Per the germline V gene, CDR1 is SGHDN and CDR2 is FVKESK. CDR3 loop: CASSQEGRLGGYTF. DNA for the CDR3: TGTGCCAGCAGCCAAGAAGGTAGACTAGGTGGCTACACCTTC.

A few counts support this clonotype. The chain uses TRBV11-1 and TRBJ2-1; D not certain. The germline V gene has CDR1 SGHAT and CDR2 FQDESV (reference sequence). V lost 6 bases and J 0 bases, leaving 12 bases between the germline ends. This CDR3 region has 15 residues. The chain's CDR3 is CASSWEFSSYNEQFF. The CDR3 DNA reads TGTGCCAGCAGTTGGGAATTCAGCTCCTACAATGAGCAGTTCTTC.

This clonotype has ten or more counts. CDR3 sequence reads: CASSLAGTSRGYTF. The CDR3 DNA reads TGTGCCAGCAGCTTAGCGGGGACCTCGAGAGGCTACACCTTC. V and J are TRBV11-2 and TRBJ1-2, with a weak D call TRBD1 (5 bases). V lost 1 base to trimming and J lost 8 bases, with 14 bases between them. Germline-derived CDR1 and CDR2 are SGHAT and FQNNGV. The CDR3 extends over 14 amino acids.

The rearrangement uses TRBV12-3 or TRBV12-4 and TRBJ2-5; D is ambiguous. CDR3 size: 15 residues. V shed 2 bases and J shed 4 bases, with 14 bases lying between them. DNA for the CDR3: TGTGCCAGCAGTTTACTGGGCCCCCCGGCAGAGACCCAGTACTTC. Translating gives CASSLLGPPAETQYF.

This clonotype was observed at least ten times. The V call is TRBV20-1, the J call TRBJ2-5, with 7 positions matching TRBD2. Germline assignment: CDR1 DFQATT and CDR2 SNEGSKA (reference sequence). This CDR3 comprises 14 residues. V lost 3 bases, J lost 4 bases, and 8 bases stayed unmatched. The CDR3 DNA sequence: TGCAGTGCTAGGGGCTACCCGGGGGGAGAGACCCAGTACTTC. This codes for CSARGYPGGETQYF.

To note about this clonotype: A much larger clonotype is one base distant, so this may be a read error. In DNA, the CDR3 is TGTGCCAGCAGCCAAACGGGAATCATCTACGAGCAGTGCTTC. It specifies CASSQTGIIYEQCF. The chain combines TRBV3-1 with TRBJ2-7; D is possibly TRBD2 (5 bases). There are 14 residues in the CDR3. Germline V gives CDR1 LGHDT, CDR2 YNNKEL (reference sequence).

The gene calls are TRBV25-1 and TRBJ1-2; D gene unclear. Germline loops: CDR1 MGHDK, CDR2 SYGVNS. V was trimmed by 4 bases and J by 2 bases, leaving 5 bases between them. The CDR3 is made up of 12 amino acids. The CDR3: CASSADNYGYTF. The CDR3 DNA follows: TGTGCCAGCAGTGCCGACAACTATGGCTACACCTTC.

This clonotype was counted many times. V is TRBV6-2 or TRBV6-3 and J is TRBJ1-5; TRBD1 might be the D (6 bases). The V gene lost 2 bases and the J gene lost 4 bases, with 9 bases spanning the gap. Germline-derived CDR1 and CDR2 are MNHEY and SVGEGT. The CDR3 has 14 residues. Here the CDR3 reads CASSYPTGNQPQHF. The CDR3 DNA reads TGTGCCAGCAGTTACCCAACAGGGAATCAGCCCCAGCATTTT.

In this sample, this clonotype turned up many times. The chain is built from TRBV2 and TRBJ1-5, with 8 bases fitting TRBD1. The CDR3 length is 14 residues. V shed 5 bases and J 6 bases; nucleotides not matched to a gene: 6. CDR1 is SNHLY and CDR2 is FYNNEI in the germline V gene. The CDR3 DNA follows: TGTGCCAGCAGTCCAGGGGGCCGGAGTCAGCCCCAGCATTTT. Translation gives CASSPGGRSQPQHF.

There are a few counts of this clonotype. The CDR3 reads CASSQMVSGRAPDTQYF. CDR3 DNA sequence: TGCGCCAGCAGCCAAATGGTGAGCGGGAGGGCCCCAGATACGCAGTATTTT. The chain employs TRBV4-3 and TRBJ2-3; 10 nucleotides align to TRBD2. Germline CDR1 and CDR2: LGHNA and YSLEER. This CDR3 is 17 amino acids long. V lost 2 bases and J lost 4; bases outside the gene matches: 9.

A note on this clonotype: The junction departs from the called germline gene at one end, perhaps through a read error. This chain uses TRBV18 with TRBJ1-6; no definite D call. The CDR3 runs to 15 residues. Germline V gene lookup returns CDR1 KGHSH and CDR2 LQKENI. This CDR3 is CVSSPPRTAGPPLHF. CDR3 nucleotide sequence: TGTGTCAGCTCACCACCCCGAACGGCCGGGCCACCCCTCCACTTT.